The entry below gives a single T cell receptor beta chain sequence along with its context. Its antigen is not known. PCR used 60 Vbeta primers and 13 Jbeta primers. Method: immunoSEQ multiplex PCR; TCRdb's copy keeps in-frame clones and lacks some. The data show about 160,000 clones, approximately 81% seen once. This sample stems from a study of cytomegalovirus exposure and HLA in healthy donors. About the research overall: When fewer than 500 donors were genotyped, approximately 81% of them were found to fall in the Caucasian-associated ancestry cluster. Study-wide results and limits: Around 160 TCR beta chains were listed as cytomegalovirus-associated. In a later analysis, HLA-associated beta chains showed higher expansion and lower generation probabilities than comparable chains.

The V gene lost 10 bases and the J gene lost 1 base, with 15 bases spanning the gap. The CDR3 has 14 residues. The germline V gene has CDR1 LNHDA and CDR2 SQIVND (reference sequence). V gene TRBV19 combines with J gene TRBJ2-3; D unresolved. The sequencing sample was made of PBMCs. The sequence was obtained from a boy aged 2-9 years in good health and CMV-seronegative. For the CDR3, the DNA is TGTGCCACCCGGTCGACTTCGGGCACAGATACGCAGTATTTT. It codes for CATRSTSGTDTQYF.